Following are 26 T cell receptor beta chains from one sample sequenced in a study of cytomegalovirus exposure and HLA in healthy donors. The study ran its PCR with 60 Vbeta and 13 Jbeta primers. Assay used: immunoSEQ multiplex PCR; TCRdb lists only in-frame clones, some missing. The sample records 170,000 or so clones, about 80% being singletons. Sequencing was performed on PBMCs. Every receptor here comes from a woman aged 50 to 60 in good health and CMV-seropositive.

The rearrangement joins TRBV27 to TRBJ2-1; 8 positions match TRBD2. This CDR3 has 15 amino acids. CDR1 is MNHEY and CDR2 is SMNVEV in the germline V gene (reference sequence). J was trimmed by 8 bases and V by 6 bases; bases with no gene match: 12. This CDR3 reads CASRGRLTSAYEQFF. CDR3 nucleotides: TGTGCCAGCAGAGGGAGATTGACTAGCGCATATGAGCAGTTCTTC.

The rearrangement links TRBV5-6 to TRBJ1-6; D uncertain. This CDR3 has 12 residues. Trimming removed 0 bases from V and 11 bases from J, with 6 bases in between. Germline V lookup: CDR1 SGHDT, CDR2 YYEEEE. The CDR3 spells CASSLGGPPLHF. CDR3 nucleotides: TGTGCCAGCAGCTTGGGCGGGCCACCCCTCCACTTT.

The V call is TRBV11-2, the J call TRBJ1-1; the D gene is possibly TRBD1 (6 bases). The germline V gene has CDR1 SGHAT and CDR2 FQNNGV. This CDR3 is 16 amino acids long. With 5 bases removed from V and 4 bases from J, the gap between germline ends came to 20 bases. CDR3 residues: CASSPRGAGRSTEAFF. CDR3 nucleotides: TGTGCCAGCAGCCCCAGGGGAGCAGGTCGTAGCACTGAAGCTTTCTTT.

The V gene is TRBV27, the J gene TRBJ1-5, with a weak D call TRBD1 (5 bases). CDR1 is MNHEY, CDR2 SMNVEV, per germline (reference sequence). The CDR3 is 15 amino acids. The V end lost 1 base, the J end lost 7 bases, and 14 bases lay between the germline ends. For the CDR3, the DNA is TGTGCCAGCAGTTTATATCCCCAGGGTGGGCAGCCCCAGCATTTT. The encoded protein is CASSLYPQGGQPQHF.

This chain joins TRBV30 and TRBJ1-1; maybe TRBD1 (6 bases). The CDR3 extends over 13 amino acids. Per the germline V gene, CDR1 is GTSNPN and CDR2 is SVGIG (reference sequence). Trimming removed 7 bases from V and 8 bases from J, with 20 bases in between. The CDR3 here is CAFVGIQGPEAFF. The DNA of the CDR3 is TGTGCCTTCGTGGGCATACAGGGCCCAGAAGCTTTCTTT.

This chain uses TRBV7-3 with TRBJ2-1, with 9 nucleotides matching TRBD2. CDR1 is SGHTA and CDR2 is FQGTGA in the germline V gene. Unmatched junction bases numbered 7, after V lost 5 bases and J lost 2 bases. The CDR3 runs to 16 residues. CDR3 region: CASSVNAGGAYNEQFF. The CDR3 nucleotides read TGTGCCAGCAGCGTTAACGCGGGGGGGGCCTACAATGAGCAGTTCTTC.

This clone was seen once. The junction and the germline gene differ at one end; a read error may be behind it. The chain carries TRBV7-7 and TRBJ2-2, with TRBD1 as a possible D gene (6 bases). The CDR3 extends over 14 amino acids. Germline assignment: CDR1 SSHAT and CDR2 FNYEAQ (reference sequence). The CDR3 DNA follows: TGTGCTAGCAGCTTAGTTCCAGGGGTCGGGGAGCTGTTTTTT. It codes for CASSLVPGVGELFF.

The V call is TRBV5-6, the J call TRBJ2-2, with a possible D match to TRBD1 (5 bases). V gave up 4 bases and J gave up 7 bases, with 17 bases separating them. The length of the CDR3 is 15 residues. The germline V gene encodes CDR1 SGHDT and CDR2 YYEEEE. As DNA, the CDR3 is TGTGCCAGCAGCCAAACCTGGGGCGTGGTCGGGGAGCTGTTTTTT. This codes for CASSQTWGVVGELFF. The variable domain in full, with the rest retrieved from reference TRBV5-6 and TRBJ2-2, is DAGVTQSPTHLIKTRGQQVTLRCSPKSGHDTVSWYQQALGQGPQFIFQYYEEEERQRGNFPDRFSGHQFPNYSSELNVNALLLGDSALYLCASSQTWGVVGELFFGEGSRLTVL.

The chain has TRBV2 and TRBJ2-7; D unresolved. The CDR3 spans 14 residues. The ends were cut back, 7 bases at V and 3 bases at J, with 16 bases in the middle. The germline V gene encodes CDR1 SNHLY and CDR2 FYNNEI. CDR3 bases: TGTGCCAGCAAGCCGATGGAGAGAGTCTACGAGCAGTACTTC. This codes for CASKPMERVYEQYF.

The chain links TRBV4-2 to TRBJ1-5; 8 positions agree with TRBD1. The CDR3 runs 15 residues. J lost 6 bases, V lost 5 bases, and 9 bases had no gene match. The V gene's germline CDR1 is LGHNA and CDR2 YNFKEQ. As DNA, the CDR3 is TGTGCCAGCAGCGTCTCAACAGGGGGGGCTCAGCCCCAGCATTTT. It yields the protein CASSVSTGGAQPQHF.

This clone was seen only once. The chain recombines TRBV19 with TRBJ2-5; 7 bases fit TRBD2. CDR1 is LNHDA and CDR2 is SQIVND in the germline V gene (reference sequence). Unmatched junction bases numbered 8, after V lost 5 bases and J lost 5 bases. The CDR3 runs 14 residues. The CDR3 bases are TGTGCCAGTAGTGAAGTAGGGAGGGTTGAGACCCAGTACTTC. Its protein product is CASSEVGRVETQYF.

The CDR3 coding sequence is TGTGCCAGCGGTTCGAGGACCGGGGAGCTGTTTTTT. Protein sequence: CASGSRTGELFF. This chain uses TRBV6-1 with TRBJ2-2; unclear D gene. The CDR3 length is 12 residues. CDR1 and CDR2 (germline): MNHNS, SASEGT. The V gene lost 8 bases and the J gene lost 5 bases, with 9 bases spanning the gap.

The chain carries TRBV6-1 and TRBJ1-2, with TRBD1 identical over 7 bases. The trim removed 4 bases at V and 4 bases at J, leaving 9 bases unmatched. The CDR3 runs 15 residues. CDR1 is MNHNS and CDR2 is SASEGT in the germline V gene. In nucleotides, the CDR3 is TGTGCCAGCAGTGTAGTGGCGGGACAGATCTATGGCTACACCTTC. It encodes CASSVVAGQIYGYTF.

The chain employs TRBV2 and TRBJ1-5; possibly TRBD1 for D (5 bases). The CDR3 has 16 amino acids. Trimming stripped 4 bases from V and 7 bases from J, with 20 bases between. The germline CDR1 and CDR2 sequences are SNHLY and FYNNEI. The CDR3 sequence: CASSGGLFGGVQPQHF. As DNA, the CDR3 is TGTGCCAGCAGTGGAGGGCTATTTGGGGGGGTCCAGCCCCAGCATTTT. The complete variable domain, with remaining parts taken from reference TRBV2 and TRBJ1-5, reads EPEVTQTPSHQVTQMGQEVILRCVPISNHLYFYWYRQILGQKVEFLVSFYNNEISEKSEIFDDQFSVERPDGSNFTLKIRSTKLEDSAMYFCASSGGLFGGVQPQHFGDGTRLSIL.

The J gene is TRBJ2-7, the V gene TRBV19, with D maybe TRBD1 (6 bases). The V end lost 1 base, the J end lost 3 bases, and 10 bases lay between the germline ends. The CDR3 spans 14 residues. Germline CDR1 LNHDA, CDR2 SQIVND (reference sequence). The DNA for the CDR3 is TGTGCCAGTAGTATAGGGGGGCAGGGCTACGAGCAGTACTTC. This codes for CASSIGGQGYEQYF.

Remarks on this clone: The sample contains more than one DNA sequence encoding this CDR3. The DNA for the CDR3 is TGTGCCAGCAGCTCGACTAGAGAACAGTTCTTC. This translates into CASSSTREQFF. The genes are TRBV5-6 and TRBJ2-1; D perhaps matches TRBD2 (6 bases). Trimming removed 3 bases from V and 13 bases from J, with 11 bases in between. The CDR3 covers 11 residues. Germline V gives CDR1 SGHDT, CDR2 YYEEEE.

There are a few counts of this clone. The rearrangement joins TRBV9 to TRBJ1-2; perhaps TRBD1 as D (6 bases). The CDR3 has 16 amino acids. V lost 1 base to trimming and J lost 8 bases, with 21 bases between them. Germline CDR1 reads SGDLS; CDR2 reads YYNGEE. The DNA for the CDR3 is TGTGCCAGCAGCGTATTTAGCACAGGGTCACTCTTAGGCTACACCTTC. It is translated as CASSVFSTGSLLGYTF.

This clone was counted once. CDR3 in DNA: TGTGCCAGCAGTCAAATCATTAACACTGAAGCTTTCTTT. Protein product: CASSQIINTEAFF. The rearrangement uses TRBV28 and TRBJ1-1, with no clear D. Trimming cost V 5 bases and J 2 bases, with 9 bases left between them. Looked up from germline, CDR1 is MDHEN and CDR2 is SYDVKM. CDR3 length: 13 amino acids.

The chain couples TRBV10-3 to TRBJ1-1; weak D call: TRBD1 (5 bases). Trimming pared 8 bases from V and 5 bases from J, leaving 27 bases between. The CDR3 is made up of 17 amino acids. Germline loops: CDR1 ENHRY, CDR2 SYGVKD. The DNA for the CDR3 is TGTGCCATCTCTCGCGGCAGGGTCATTCGAGGAGGGACTGAAGCTTTCTTT. Encoded protein: CAISRGRVIRGGTEAFF.

The J gene is TRBJ2-2, the V gene TRBV5-1, with TRBD1 identical over 7 bases. Trimming at V came to 2 bases and at J to 3 bases, leaving 4 bases not matched to a gene. CDR1 and CDR2 (germline): SGHRS, YFSETQ. This CDR3 spans 15 amino acids. As DNA, the CDR3 is TGCGCCAGCAGCTTACAGGGGCCTCACACCGGGGAGCTGTTTTTT. It encodes CASSLQGPHTGELFF.

The CDR3 DNA follows: TGTGCCAGCAGCCCGATAGCGGGAGGCTACGAGCAGTACTTC. Its translation is CASSPIAGGYEQYF. The chain combines TRBV7-9 with TRBJ2-7, with 10 bases that match TRBD2. CDR3 length: 14 residues. The ends lost 5 bases at V and 3 bases at J; junction bases unmatched: 4. Germline loops: CDR1 SEHNR, CDR2 FQNEAQ (reference sequence).

V gene TRBV25-1 combines with J gene TRBJ2-2, with TRBD1 matching over 10 bases. The CDR3 has 15 amino acids. The germline V gene has CDR1 MGHDK and CDR2 SYGVNS. V lost 6 bases to trimming and J lost 6 bases; unmatched junction nucleotides: 7. The CDR3 loop is CASRPGTGASGELFF. CDR3 in DNA: TGTGCCAGCAGACCCGGGACAGGGGCCTCCGGGGAGCTGTTTTTT.

The CDR3 DNA is TGTGCCAGCAGCTTAGGGACAGGGTTAGAGACCCAGTACTTC. Encoded protein: CASSLGTGLETQYF. This sequence joins TRBV7-3 and TRBJ2-5; 9 bases are shared with TRBD1. The CDR3 is 14 residues long. After removal of 2 bases from V and 4 bases from J, the junction contained 2 bases not matched to a gene. CDR1 SGHTA and CDR2 FQGTGA come from the germline V gene.

The rearrangement uses TRBV7-9 and TRBJ2-3; 9 bases line up with TRBD1. Germline CDR1 and CDR2: SEHNR and FQNEAQ (reference sequence). V was pared by 3 bases and J by 3 bases, with 7 bases of the junction left unmatched. CDR3 length: 16 residues. The CDR3: CASSFRRDRATDTQYF. CDR3 in DNA: TGTGCCAGCAGCTTTAGGAGGGACAGGGCTACAGATACGCAGTATTTT.

The rearrangement joins TRBV5-1 to TRBJ2-2; D is perhaps TRBD2 (7 bases). The CDR3 sequence is 16 residues long. The V gene's germline CDR1 is SGHRS and CDR2 YFSETQ. V lost 2 bases, J lost 4 bases, and 15 bases lay in between. The CDR3 coding sequence is TGCGCCAGCAGCTTAGGCGGGGGCCGTAGCACCGGGGAGCTGTTTTTT. Translating gives CASSLGGGRSTGELFF.

The rearrangement uses TRBV6-5 and TRBJ1-2; 7 bases match TRBD1. Looked up from germline, CDR1 is MNHEY and CDR2 is SVGAGI. The CDR3 loop spans 15 amino acids. V trimming: 7 bases; J trimming: 4 bases; junction bases outside the gene matches: 12. The chain's CDR3 is CASKFSTRQGYGYTF. The CDR3 nucleotides are TGTGCCAGCAAGTTCTCTACAAGACAGGGCTATGGCTACACCTTC.